Included here is one T cell receptor (beta chain) sequence, with context. Its antigen remains unidentified. TCRdb independently ran MiXCR on the RT-PCR reads; one entry per CDR3 protein. The sample shows more than 600,000 distinct CDR3 sequences, around 18% of them seen only once. The data were obtained in a study of response to subunit inactivated influenza vaccine. Study-wide results and caveats: There was a suggestion from the authors that each seasonal influenza vaccination recruits few new T cells.

The material was PBMCs from blood, obtained about 5 days after vaccination. The clonotype comes from a man aged 45-65 years who received an inactivated influenza vaccine.

In DNA, the CDR3 is TGTGCCAGCAGCCCCTATGGTAGGGAACAGCCCCAGCATTTT. Its translation: CASSPYGREQPQHF. V and J are TRBV12-3 or TRBV12-4 and TRBJ1-5; the D is unclear. The V end lost 6 bases, the J end lost 7 bases, and 16 bases lay between the germline ends. This CDR3 is built from 14 residues.